Listed below are T cell receptor beta chains from one sample, sequenced in a study of human T cells and chemical hapten exposure. TCRdb processed the RACE reads anew with MiXCR; each CDR3 protein has one entry. The table records about 40,000 distinct CDR3 sequences, approximately 9% of them present only once. The specimen comprised whole blood, sampled in connection with sensitization to the hapten diphenylcyclopropenone (DPC). The receptors were gathered from a woman aged 40 to 50 with alopecia areata. Some clones in this sample may be carry-over from other donors' samples. The CDR3 runs from the conserved cysteine through the conserved F or W. The order of the fields is clone size, J gene, V gene, D gene, CDR3 DNA, CDR3 protein. D genes are given only for firm matches. A clone size is listed for some rows: how often the clone was seen (once, few, many), or a class if it is expanded.

many,TRBJ1-2,TRBV18,.,TGTGCCAGCTCACCACGGGGTCAGGAGACGACTAACTATGGCTACACCTTC,CASSPRGQETTNYGYTF
many,TRBJ1-6,TRBV20-1,.,TGCAGTGCTAGAGATCACCTGATATCGGGTTTT,CSARDHLISGF
many,TRBJ1-1,TRBV7-9,.,TGTGCCAGCAGCTTAGCGGCAGGGTTTGGGACTGAAGCTTTCTTT,CASSLAAGFGTEAFF
.,TRBJ2-2,TRBV9,TRBD2,TGTGCCAGCAGCGTGGGACTAGCTTCCGGGGAGCTGTTTTTT,CASSVGLASGELFF
few,TRBJ2-2,TRBV12-3/TRBV12-4,.,TGTGCCAGCAGTTTCGGGTCAACCGGGGAGCTGTTTTTT,CASSFGSTGELFF
many,TRBJ2-6,TRBV7-8,.,TGTGCCAGCGACCGGCTTAACCCCTCTGGGGCCAACGTCCTGACTTTC,CASDRLNPSGANVLTF
few,TRBJ1-6,TRBV28,.,TGTGCCAGCAGTTTACGAACTTCACCCCTCCACTTT,CASSLRTSPLHF
.,TRBJ2-3,TRBV3-1,.,TGTGCCAGCAGCCAAGATAGGCCGGGACCAGATACGCAGTATTTT,CASSQDRPGPDTQYF
many,TRBJ1-6,TRBV20-1,.,TGCAGTGCTAGTGGGGCAGGGCTAAATTCACCCCTCCACTTT,CSASGAGLNSPLHF
.,TRBJ2-5,TRBV4-1,TRBD2,TGCGCCAGCAGCCAAGGACTAGCGGGGGGTGAAGAGACCCAGTACTTC,CASSQGLAGGEETQYF
.,TRBJ2-7,TRBV20-1,.,TGCAGTGCTAGAGATCAGGGTCGCGAGCAGTACTTC,CSARDQGREQYF
many,TRBJ2-5,TRBV20-1,.,TGCAGTGCTAAATTGGACGTCCGGGAGACCCAGTACTTC,CSAKLDVRETQYF
.,TRBJ2-7,TRBV2,.,TGTGCCAGCAGTGAATTGGGTGACTACGAGCAGTACTTC,CASSELGDYEQYF
many,TRBJ1-6,TRBV11-1,TRBD1,TGTGCCAGCAGCCGGGACAGGGTAAAGTCACCCCTCCACTTT,CASSRDRVKSPLHF
many,TRBJ1-1,TRBV20-1,TRBD1,TGCAGTGCTGAAGGACAGGGGGTTACTGAAGCTTTCTTT,CSAEGQGVTEAFF
many,TRBJ1-1,TRBV7-8,.,TGTGCCAGCAGCTTAGGGGCAGGGCTGAACACTGAAGCTTTCTTT,CASSLGAGLNTEAFF
.,TRBJ2-7,TRBV9,TRBD2,TGTGCCAGCAGCGTAGGCGGGGGGACTTACGAGCAGTACTTC,CASSVGGGTYEQYF
many,TRBJ1-5,TRBV27,.,TGTGCCAGCAGTGTACGGGGTTTCTGGCCCCAGCATTTT,CASSVRGFWPQHF
many,TRBJ1-1,TRBV7-3,TRBD1,TGTGCCAGCAGCTCCACAGGGGTCACTGAAGCTTTCTTT,CASSSTGVTEAFF
.,TRBJ2-3,TRBV11-3,TRBD2,TGTGCCAGCAGCCTGGGACTAGCGGTGACAGATACGCAGTATTTT,CASSLGLAVTDTQYF
.,TRBJ2-1,TRBV25-1,.,TGTGCCAGCGTCCGGGACCGCGACAATGAGCAGTTCTTC,CASVRDRDNEQFF
few,TRBJ2-1,TRBV20-1,.,TGCAGTGCACCTCGAACAGGGAAACGGGACTACAATGAGCAGTTCTTC,CSAPRTGKRDYNEQFF
few,TRBJ2-5,TRBV7-3,.,TGTGCCAGCAGCCCAGAGGGGGGGGCCCAAGAGACCCAGTACTTC,CASSPEGGAQETQYF
few,TRBJ1-3,TRBV6-1,TRBD1,TGTGCCAGCGGGGACAGAAGCTCTGGAAACACCATATATTTT,CASGDRSSGNTIYF
many,TRBJ2-5,TRBV2,TRBD1,TGTGCCAGCAGAGGGACAGAAGAGACCCAGTACTTC,CASRGTEETQYF
many,TRBJ2-1,TRBV11-3,.,TGTGCCAGCAGCGTAGGAAGGGGAAGTGGTGGCGAGCAGTTCTTC,CASSVGRGSGGEQFF
few,TRBJ2-1,TRBV20-1,TRBD1,TGCAGTGCTTCGGGACAGGGTCACAATGAGCAGTTCTTC,CSASGQGHNEQFF
many,TRBJ2-2,TRBV3-1,TRBD1,TGTGCCAGCAGCCTCCGCCCGGGACAGGGGACCGGGGAGCTGTTTTTT,CASSLRPGQGTGELFF
.,TRBJ2-3,TRBV10-2,.,TGCGCCAGCAGTGACCCAGGGGCGTCTTTGGATACGCAGTATTTT,CASSDPGASLDTQYF
many,TRBJ1-6,TRBV9,.,TGTGCCAGCAGCGTAGAACAGAAAAATTCACCCCTCCACTTT,CASSVEQKNSPLHF
.,TRBJ2-6,TRBV5-1,TRBD1,TGCGCCAGCAGCTCGGGGACAGGCTCCGGGGCCAACGTCCTGACTTTC,CASSSGTGSGANVLTF
few,TRBJ2-2,TRBV9,.,TGTGCCAGCAGCGTCGGCGACACAAACACCGGGGAGCTGTTTTTT,CASSVGDTNTGELFF
many,TRBJ1-2,TRBV3-1,.,TGTGCCAGCAGCCAAGAACGCCAGGGTGGCTACACCTTC,CASSQERQGGYTF
few,TRBJ1-1,TRBV6-2/TRBV6-3,.,TGTGCCAGCAGCCACGATCGGCTTACTGAAGCTTTCTTT,CASSHDRLTEAFF
many,TRBJ1-2,TRBV12-3/TRBV12-4,TRBD1,TGTGCCAGCAGTTTTTGGTTCCTCCGGGACAGGGCTGGTGGCTACACCTTC,CASSFWFLRDRAGGYTF
many,TRBJ1-3,TRBV6-5,TRBD1,TGTGCCAGCAGTTTCCGGGACAGGGGCCGTGGAAACACCATATATTTT,CASSFRDRGRGNTIYF
.,TRBJ1-1,TRBV29-1,TRBD1,TGCAGCGCTGGGACAGGTGGGACTGAAGCTTTCTTT,CSAGTGGTEAFF
many,TRBJ2-1,TRBV7-9,TRBD1,TGTGCCAGCAGCGGCAGGGACCGGGACAGCATCCACAATGAGCAGTTCTTC,CASSGRDRDSIHNEQFF
many,TRBJ1-6,TRBV5-1,TRBD1,TGCGCCAGCAGCCGGGACAGTCAAAATTCACCCCTCCACTTT,CASSRDSQNSPLHF
many,TRBJ2-1,TRBV6-6,TRBD2,TGTGCCAGCAGGACAAGCGGGGTCCCCTACAATGAGCAGTTCTTC,CASRTSGVPYNEQFF
.,TRBJ1-4,TRBV2,.,TGTGCCAGCAGGAGGGACACAGATAGGGAAAAACTGTTTTTT,CASRRDTDREKLFF
many,TRBJ2-3,TRBV7-9,.,TGTGCCAGCAGCTTACAGCGGACAGATACGCAGTATTTT,CASSLQRTDTQYF
many,TRBJ1-2,TRBV6-2/TRBV6-3,.,TGTGCCAGCACCTACGACAGCCGCTATGGCTACACCTTC,CASTYDSRYGYTF
.,TRBJ2-1,TRBV11-2,TRBD2,TGTGCCAGCAGCTTTGAAGGACTAGCCAATGAGCAGTTCTTC,CASSFEGLANEQFF
many,TRBJ1-1,TRBV5-6,TRBD1,TGTGCCAGCAGCGCACAGACAGGGGTGAGCACTGAAGCTTTCTTT,CASSAQTGVSTEAFF
many,TRBJ2-3,TRBV7-3,.,TGTGCCAGCAGCTTCCAACGAACCACAGATACGCAGTATTTT,CASSFQRTTDTQYF
many,TRBJ1-5,TRBV30,.,TGTGCCTGGAGTAGGCAGGGAAATCAGCCCCAGCATTTT,CAWSRQGNQPQHF
many,TRBJ1-2,TRBV29-1,.,TGCAGCGTTGAGGAGGGTGGCTACACCTTC,CSVEEGGYTF
few,TRBJ1-1,TRBV5-1,.,TGCGCCAGCAGCCCCGGGCCCCAGAACACTGAAGCTTTCTTT,CASSPGPQNTEAFF
many,TRBJ2-7,TRBV6-2/TRBV6-3,.,TGTGCCAGCAGTCTGCGTCCGGTAACCTACGAGCAGTACTTC,CASSLRPVTYEQYF
few,TRBJ1-6,TRBV12-3/TRBV12-4,.,TGTGCCAGCAGTTTAAAGGCAGGGACCCATAATTCACCCCTCCACTTT,CASSLKAGTHNSPLHF
many,TRBJ2-2,TRBV29-1,.,TGCAGCGTCCTGGGGCTAGTCAACACCGGGGAGCTGTTTTTT,CSVLGLVNTGELFF
many,TRBJ1-5,TRBV4-1,.,TGCGCCAGCAGCCAAGGAACAGGGAACCAGCCCCAGCATTTT,CASSQGTGNQPQHF
many,TRBJ1-1,TRBV5-1,.,TGCGCCAGCAGCTGGGCGGCGAACACTGAAGCTTTCTTT,CASSWAANTEAFF
many,TRBJ2-3,TRBV12-3/TRBV12-4,.,TGTGCCAGCAGTCTCCCCCGGACAGATACGCAGTATTTT,CASSLPRTDTQYF
many,TRBJ1-2,TRBV2,.,TGTGCCAGTCAGAGGAGACAGCCCAACATCTATGGCTACACCTTC,CASQRRQPNIYGYTF
many,TRBJ1-1,TRBV18,TRBD1,TGTGCCAGCTCACCATTGGGACAGGGGGCGTCTGAAGCTTTCTTT,CASSPLGQGASEAFF